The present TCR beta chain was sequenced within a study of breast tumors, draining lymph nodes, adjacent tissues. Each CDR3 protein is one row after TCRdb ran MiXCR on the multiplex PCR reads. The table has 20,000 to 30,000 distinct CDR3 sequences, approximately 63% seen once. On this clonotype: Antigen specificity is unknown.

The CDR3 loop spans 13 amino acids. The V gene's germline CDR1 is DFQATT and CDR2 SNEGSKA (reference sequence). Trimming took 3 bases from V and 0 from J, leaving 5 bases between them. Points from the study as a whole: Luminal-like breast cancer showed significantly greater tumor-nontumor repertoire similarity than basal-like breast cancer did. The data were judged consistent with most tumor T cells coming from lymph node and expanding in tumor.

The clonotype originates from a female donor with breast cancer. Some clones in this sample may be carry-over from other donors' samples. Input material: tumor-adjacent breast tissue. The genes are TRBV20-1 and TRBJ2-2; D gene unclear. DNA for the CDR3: TGCAGTGCTAGCCCCACGAACACCGGGGAGCTGTTTTTT. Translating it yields CSASPTNTGELFF.